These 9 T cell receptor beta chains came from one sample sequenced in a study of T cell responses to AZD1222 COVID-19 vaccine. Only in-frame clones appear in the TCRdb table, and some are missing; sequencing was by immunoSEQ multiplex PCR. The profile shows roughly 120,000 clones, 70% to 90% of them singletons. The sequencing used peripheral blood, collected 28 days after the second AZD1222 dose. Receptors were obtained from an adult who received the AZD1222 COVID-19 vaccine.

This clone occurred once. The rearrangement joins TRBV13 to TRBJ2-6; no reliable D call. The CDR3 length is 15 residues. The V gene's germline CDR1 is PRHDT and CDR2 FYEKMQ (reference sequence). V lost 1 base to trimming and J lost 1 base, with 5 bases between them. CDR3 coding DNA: TGTGCCAGCAGCTTAGCCCCATCTGGGGCCAACGTCCTGACTTTC. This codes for CASSLAPSGANVLTF. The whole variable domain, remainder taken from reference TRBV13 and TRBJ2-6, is AAGVIQSPRHLIKEKRETATLKCYPIPRHDTVYWYQQGPGQDPQFLISFYEKMQSDKGSIPDRFSAQQFSDYHSELNMSSLELGDSALYFCASSLAPSGANVLTFGAGSRLTVL.

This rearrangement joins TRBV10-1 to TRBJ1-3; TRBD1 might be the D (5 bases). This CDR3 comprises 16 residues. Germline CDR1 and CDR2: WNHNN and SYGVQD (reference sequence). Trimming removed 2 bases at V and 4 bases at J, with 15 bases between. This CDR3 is CASSEPSGRRGNTIYF. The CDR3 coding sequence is TGCGCCAGCAGTGAGCCGTCGGGACGGCGCGGAAACACCATATATTTT.

CDR3 residues: CASSQALAGGEAQYF. CDR3 in DNA: TGTGCCAGCAGCCAAGCACTAGCGGGGGGGGAGGCGCAGTATTTT. The chain is built from TRBV4-2 and TRBJ2-3; 13 bases map to TRBD2. Looked up from germline, CDR1 is LGHNA and CDR2 is YNFKEQ. The trim removed 1 base at V and 10 bases at J, leaving 5 bases unmatched. The CDR3 spans 15 residues.

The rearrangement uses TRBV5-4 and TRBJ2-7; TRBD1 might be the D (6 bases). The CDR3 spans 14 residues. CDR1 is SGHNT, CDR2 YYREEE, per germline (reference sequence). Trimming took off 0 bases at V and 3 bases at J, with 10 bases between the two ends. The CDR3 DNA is TGTGCCAGCAGCTTGGGACAGGCCCACTACGAGCAGTACTTC. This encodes CASSLGQAHYEQYF.

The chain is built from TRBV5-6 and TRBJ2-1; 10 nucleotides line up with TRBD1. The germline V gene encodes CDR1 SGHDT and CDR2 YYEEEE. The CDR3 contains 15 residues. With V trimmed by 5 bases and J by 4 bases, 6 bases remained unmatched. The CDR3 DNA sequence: TGTGCCAGCAGATTCCGGGACAGGGGTTACAATGAGCAGTTCTTC. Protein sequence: CASRFRDRGYNEQFF.

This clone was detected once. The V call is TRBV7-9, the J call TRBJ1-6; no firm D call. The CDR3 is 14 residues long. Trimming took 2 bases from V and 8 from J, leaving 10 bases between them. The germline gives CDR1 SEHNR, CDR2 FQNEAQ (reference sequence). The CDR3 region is CASSLTTAYSPLHF. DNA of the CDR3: TGTGCCAGCAGCTTAACGACTGCATATTCACCCCTCCACTTT.

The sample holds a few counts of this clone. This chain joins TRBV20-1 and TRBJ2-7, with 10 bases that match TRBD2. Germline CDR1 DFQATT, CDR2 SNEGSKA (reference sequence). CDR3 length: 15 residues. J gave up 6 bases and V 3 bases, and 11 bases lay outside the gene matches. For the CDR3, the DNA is TGCAGTGCTAGTCCGCGTGCTAGCGGGAGATTCGAGCAGTACTTC. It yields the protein CSASPRASGRFEQYF.

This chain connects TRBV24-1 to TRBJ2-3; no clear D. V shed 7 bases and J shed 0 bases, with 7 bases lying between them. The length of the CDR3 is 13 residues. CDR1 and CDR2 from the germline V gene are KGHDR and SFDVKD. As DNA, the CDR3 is TGTGCCACCAGGGGATCTAGCACAGATACGCAGTATTTT. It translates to CATRGSSTDTQYF.

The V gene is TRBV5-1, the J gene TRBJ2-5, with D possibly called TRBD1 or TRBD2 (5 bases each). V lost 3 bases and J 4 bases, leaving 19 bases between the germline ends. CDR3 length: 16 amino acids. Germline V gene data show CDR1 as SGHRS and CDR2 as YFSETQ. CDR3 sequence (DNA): TGCGCCAGCAGCTCGGGACGCAGCACGCCGGGAGAGACCCAGTACTTC. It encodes CASSSGRSTPGETQYF.